These 15 T cell receptor beta chains came from one sample sequenced in a study of blood T cell repertoires in COVID-19. Clones were sequenced by immunoSEQ multiplex PCR, and TCRdb holds only the in-frame ones, with some missing. The data show fewer than 250,000 clones, around 86% seen once. Sequenced: PBMCs or T cells enriched from blood (not recorded which). The source of these receptors is a man younger than 45 in a cohort exposed to, infected with or recovered from COVID-19 (not recorded which).

The rearrangement links TRBV2 to TRBJ2-2; tentative D call: TRBD1 (6 bases). Per germline, CDR1 SNHLY and CDR2 FYNNEI. The CDR3 runs 14 residues. Trimming cost V 7 bases and J 2 bases, with 11 bases left between them. Here the CDR3 DNA reads TGTGCCAGCATCGAACAGGGCAACACCGGGGAGCTGTTTTTT. Amino acid sequence: CASIEQGNTGELFF.

The chain couples TRBV7-3 to TRBJ2-1; TRBD2 matches 13 bases. CDR1 and CDR2 from the germline V gene are SGHTA and FQGTGA. Trimming removed 4 bases from V and 8 bases from J; junction bases left unmatched: 14. The CDR3 length is 18 residues. The CDR3 region is CASSSRGTTSGRVYEQFF. The CDR3 DNA reads as TGTGCCAGCAGCTCCAGAGGTACAACTAGCGGGAGGGTCTATGAGCAGTTCTTC.

The chain uses TRBV5-1 and TRBJ1-1, with D perhaps matching TRBD1 (5 bases). Germline CDR1 reads SGHRS; CDR2 reads YFSETQ. CDR3 length: 15 amino acids. Trimming left V 4 bases short and J 2 bases short, with 15 bases between. The DNA for the CDR3 is TGCGCCAGCAGCCGGCAGGGAGGTGAAAACACTGAAGCTTTCTTT. This gives the protein CASSRQGGENTEAFF.

This rearrangement joins TRBV5-1 to TRBJ1-2, with a tentative D call TRBD1 (6 bases). Trimming cost V 3 bases and J 3 bases, with 21 bases left between them. CDR3 length equals 17 residues. Germline-derived CDR1 and CDR2 are SGHRS and YFSETQ. The CDR3 here is CASSSYEQGEFYYGYTF. CDR3 nucleotides: TGCGCCAGCAGCTCCTATGAACAGGGAGAGTTTTACTATGGCTACACCTTC.

The V and J genes are TRBV6-2 or TRBV6-3 and TRBJ2-7; D remains unclear. The CDR3 consists of 12 residues. The V end lost 6 bases, the J end lost 6 bases, and 12 bases lay between the germline ends. Germline V gene data show CDR1 as MNHEY and CDR2 as SVGEGT. Written as DNA, the CDR3 is TGTGCCAGCAGCCCTCTCCTCTTCGAGCAGTACTTC. It encodes CASSPLLFEQYF.

This sequence joins TRBV28 and TRBJ2-5; unclear D gene. The CDR3 has 15 residues. The V and J ends lost 3 bases and 2 bases respectively, with 13 bases between them. Germline CDR1 and CDR2: MDHEN and SYDVKM. CDR3 in amino acids: CASSFITAGQETQYF. In nucleotides, the CDR3 is TGTGCCAGCAGTTTTATTACGGCAGGTCAAGAGACCCAGTACTTC.

The V call is TRBV7-3, the J call TRBJ2-1; TRBD2 matches at 8 bases. The CDR3 is 15 residues long. The V gene end was trimmed by 5 bases and the J gene end by 4 bases; junction bases not matched to a gene: 7. Germline CDR1 is SGHTA and CDR2 is FQGTGA. CDR3 sequence: CASSLSGNGYNEQFF. The DNA for the CDR3 is TGTGCCAGCAGCCTTAGCGGGAATGGATACAATGAGCAGTTCTTC. The whole variable domain, filled in from reference TRBV7-3 and TRBJ2-1, reads GAGVSQTPSNKVTEKGKYVELRCDPISGHTALYWYRQSLGQGPEFLIYFQGTGAADDSGLPNDRFFAVRPEGSVSTLKIQRTERGDSAVYLCASSLSGNGYNEQFFGPGTRLTVL.

Here the CDR3 reads CASSPGQGNYGYTF. The DNA for the CDR3 is TGTGCCAGCAGTCCGGGACAGGGGAACTATGGCTACACCTTC. This rearrangement joins TRBV28 to TRBJ1-2, with 10 bases aligning to TRBD1. V shed 5 bases, J shed 2 bases, and the junction held 2 bases outside the gene matches. This CDR3 is built from 14 residues. The germline gives CDR1 MDHEN, CDR2 SYDVKM.

The rearrangement links TRBV28 to TRBJ1-6; D uncertain. The CDR3 is 16 amino acids. V lost 6 bases, J lost 3 bases, and 15 bases lay in between. CDR1 MDHEN and CDR2 SYDVKM come from the germline V gene. CDR3 residues: CASRLRESIYNSPLHF. CDR3 in DNA: TGTGCCAGCAGACTCCGGGAATCCATCTATAATTCACCCCTCCACTTT.

This clone was counted once. The chain couples TRBV28 to TRBJ2-5; no reliable D call. From germline, CDR1 is MDHEN and CDR2 SYDVKM. This CDR3 comprises 12 residues. Trimming left V 4 bases short and J 6 bases short, with 9 bases between. The CDR3 nucleotides are TGTGCCAGCAGTTCATCCAGTAAGACCCAGTACTTC. Translated, it gives CASSSSSKTQYF. Drawing the rest from reference TRBV28 and TRBJ2-5, the complete variable domain is DVKVTQSSRYLVKRTGEKVFLECVQDMDHENMFWYRQDPGLGLRLIYFSYDVKMKEKGDIPEGYSVSREKKERFSLILESASTNQTSMYLCASSSSSKTQYFGPGTRLLVL.

Worth noting for this clone: A read error may be the cause here, since a much bigger clone is one base away. The chain is built from TRBV7-9 and TRBJ1-1; the D is unclear. The CDR3 has 13 residues. Deletions cut 2 bases from V and 3 bases from J, with 7 bases between. Per germline, CDR1 SEHNR and CDR2 FQNEAQ (reference sequence). CDR3 loop: CASSLTTDTEAFF. The CDR3, as DNA: TGTGCCAGCAGCTTAACCACGGACACTGAAGCTTTCTTT.

The chain has TRBV7-2 and TRBJ2-7; D is undetermined. CDR3 length equals 11 residues. The germline V gene encodes CDR1 SGHTA and CDR2 FQGNSA. V gave up 8 bases and J gave up 6 bases, with 11 bases separating them. The CDR3 protein is CASQVNLEQYF. The CDR3 nucleotides are TGTGCCAGCCAGGTTAACCTCGAGCAGTACTTC. Drawing the rest from reference TRBV7-2 and TRBJ2-7, the complete variable domain is GAGVSQSPSNKVTEKGKDVELRCDPISGHTALYWYRQSLGQGLEFLIYFQGNSAPDKSGLPSDRFSAERTGGSVSTLTIQRTQQEDSAVYLCASQVNLEQYFGPGTRLTVT.

There are a few counts of this clone. The rearrangement joins TRBV9 to TRBJ2-7, with TRBD1 matching over 10 bases. Trimming cost V 4 bases and J 6 bases; bases outside gene matches: 13. The CDR3 totals 16 residues. Germline CDR1 SGDLS, CDR2 YYNGEE. CDR3 bases: TGTGCCAGCAGCAAAGTCTCCGGGACAGGGGTTTCCGAGCAGTACTTC. This codes for CASSKVSGTGVSEQYF.

The chain employs TRBV6-5 and TRBJ2-7; D perhaps matches TRBD2 (6 bases). The CDR3 consists of 14 residues. Trimming took off 7 bases at V and 1 base at J, with 14 bases between the two ends. CDR1 MNHEY and CDR2 SVGAGI come from the germline V gene. The CDR3 sequence is CASKSAGPSYEQYF. As DNA, the CDR3 is TGTGCCAGCAAGAGTGCGGGACCATCCTACGAGCAGTACTTC.

This chain joins TRBV2 and TRBJ2-4; unclear D gene. Germline V gives CDR1 SNHLY, CDR2 FYNNEI. CDR3 length: 14 amino acids. Deletions cut 2 bases from V and 7 bases from J, with 12 bases between. This CDR3 is CASSESTPRNIQYF. As DNA, the CDR3 is TGTGCCAGCAGTGAAAGTACGCCGCGGAACATTCAGTACTTC. Variable domain in full (rest from reference TRBV2 and TRBJ2-4): EPEVTQTPSHQVTQMGQEVILRCVPISNHLYFYWYRQILGQKVEFLVSFYNNEISEKSEIFDDQFSVERPDGSNFTLKIRSTKLEDSAMYFCASSESTPRNIQYFGAGTRLSVL.